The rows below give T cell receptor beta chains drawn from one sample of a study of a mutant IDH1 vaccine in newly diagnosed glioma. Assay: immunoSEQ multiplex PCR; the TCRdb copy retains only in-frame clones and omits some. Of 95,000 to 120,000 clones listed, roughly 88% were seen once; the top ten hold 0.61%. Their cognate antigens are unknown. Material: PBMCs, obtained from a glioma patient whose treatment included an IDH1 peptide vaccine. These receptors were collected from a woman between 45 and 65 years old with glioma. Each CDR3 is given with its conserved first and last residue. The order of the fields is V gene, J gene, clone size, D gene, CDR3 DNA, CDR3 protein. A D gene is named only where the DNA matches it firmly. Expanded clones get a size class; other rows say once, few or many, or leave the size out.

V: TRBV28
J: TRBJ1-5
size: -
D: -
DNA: TGTGCCAGCAGTCAGGTCTCATCCCCACTCCGAGTCCCGAACATTTTTAGCAATCAGCCCCAGCATTTT
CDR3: CASSQVSSPLRVPNIFSNQPQHF

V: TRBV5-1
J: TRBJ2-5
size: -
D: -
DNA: TGCGCCAGCAGCTTGGGTTGGGGAGAGACCCAGTACTTC
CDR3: CASSLGWGETQYF

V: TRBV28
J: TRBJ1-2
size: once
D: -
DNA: TGTGCCAGGCTTCGGGGCTACACCTTC
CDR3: CARLRGYTF

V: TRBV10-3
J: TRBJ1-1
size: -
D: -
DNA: TGTGCCACCACACCGGGACATTTGAACACTGAAGCTTTCTTT
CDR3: CATTPGHLNTEAFF

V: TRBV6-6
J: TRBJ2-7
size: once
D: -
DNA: TGTGCCAGCAGTCCGGCTTCCTACGAGCAGTACTTC
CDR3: CASSPASYEQYF

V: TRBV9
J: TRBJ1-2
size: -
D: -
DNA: TGTGCCAGCAGCGTAGGAGGACAGTACTATGGCTACACCTTC
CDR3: CASSVGGQYYGYTF

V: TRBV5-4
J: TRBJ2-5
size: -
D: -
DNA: TGTGCCAGCAGCTTGTACGGACAAGAGACCCAGTACTTC
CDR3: CASSLYGQETQYF

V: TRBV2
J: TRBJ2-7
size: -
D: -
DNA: TGTGCCAGCAGCGCAACGGTGGTATTTGACGAGCAGTACTTC
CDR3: CASSATVVFDEQYF

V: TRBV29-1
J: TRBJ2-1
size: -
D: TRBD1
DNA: TGCAGCGTTGATAGGGACAGCCAAACGCCAAAGCAGTTCTTC
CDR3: CSVDRDSQTPKQFF

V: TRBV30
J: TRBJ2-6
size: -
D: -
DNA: TGTGCCTGGAGACAGCTTAGAGGGGCCAACGTCCTGACTTTC
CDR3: CAWRQLRGANVLTF

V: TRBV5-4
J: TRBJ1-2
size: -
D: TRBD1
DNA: TGTGCCAGCAGCCCCGGGACAGCGACCTATGGCTACACCTTC
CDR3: CASSPGTATYGYTF

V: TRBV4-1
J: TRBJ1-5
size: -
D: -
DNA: TGCGCCAGCAGCCAGCGGACAGTAAGCAATCAGCCCCAGCATTTT
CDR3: CASSQRTVSNQPQHF

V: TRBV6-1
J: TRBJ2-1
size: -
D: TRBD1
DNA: TGTGCCAGCAGTGGGGACAGGGCCGCGGGTTATGAGCAGTTCTTC
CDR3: CASSGDRAAGYEQFF

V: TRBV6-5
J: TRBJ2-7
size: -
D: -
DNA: TGTGCCAGCAGTCTCCTGGACAGTTACGAGCAGTACTTC
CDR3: CASSLLDSYEQYF

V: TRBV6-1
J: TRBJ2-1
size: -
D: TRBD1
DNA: TGTGCCAGCAGTGAACTTCGGACAGGGGTCGGCAATGAGCAGTTCTTC
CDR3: CASSELRTGVGNEQFF

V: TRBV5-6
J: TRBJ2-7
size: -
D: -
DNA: TGTGCCAGCAGTGGGGGGGGCCCGGGTGAGCAGTACTTC
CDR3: CASSGGGPGEQYF

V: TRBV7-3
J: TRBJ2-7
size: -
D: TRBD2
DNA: TGTGCCAGCAGCCCCGAAGGAAGCGGGGGCTACGAGCAGTACTTC
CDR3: CASSPEGSGGYEQYF

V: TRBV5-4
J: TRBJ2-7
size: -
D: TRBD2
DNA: TGTGCCAGCAGCTTATCGGCTAGCGGGAGAGGGGACTACGAGCAGTACTTC
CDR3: CASSLSASGRGDYEQYF

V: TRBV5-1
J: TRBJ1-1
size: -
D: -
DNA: TGCGCCAGCAGTCAAACGACAGTCATGAACACTGAAGCTTTCTTT
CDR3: CASSQTTVMNTEAFF

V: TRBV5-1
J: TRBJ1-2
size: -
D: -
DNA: TGCGCCACCAGAGGACCAGGGGCGAATTATGGCTACACCTTC
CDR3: CATRGPGANYGYTF

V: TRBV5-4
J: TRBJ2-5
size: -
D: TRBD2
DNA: TGTGCCAGCAGCTTTGCTAGCGGGAGCCAAGAGACCCAGTACTTC
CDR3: CASSFASGSQETQYF

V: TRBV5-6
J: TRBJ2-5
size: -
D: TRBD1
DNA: TGTGCCAGCAGCCAGGGGGTTTATCAAGAGACCCAGTACTTC
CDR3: CASSQGVYQETQYF